This note documents a single TCR beta chain sequence. This entry is derived from a study of cytomegalovirus exposure and HLA in healthy donors. In the PCR, 60 Vbeta and 13 Jbeta primers were used. Produced via immunoSEQ multiplex PCR; TCRdb's table is partial and in-frame only. The sample contains about 130,000 clones, 70% to 85% of which appear only once. The V and J ends lost 1 base and 7 bases, in that order; junction bases with no gene match: 3. The CDR3 has 14 amino acids. The germline gives CDR1 SGHTA, CDR2 FQGNSA. Sequencing was performed on PBMCs. This receptor was identified in a man aged 40-55 years in good health and CMV-seropositive. V is TRBV7-2 and J is TRBJ2-2, with 7 bases fitting TRBD2. The CDR3 nucleotides read TGTGCCAGCAGCTTAGACGGCGGGGGCGGGGAGCTGTTTTTT. It codes for CASSLDGGGGELFF.